One and the same sample provided the 20 T cell receptor beta chains below, sequenced in a study of spatial heterogeneity in lung cancer. The time point: sample taken at primary tumor resection. Whole RNA obtained from tumor, nontumor lung or frozen PBMC underwent sequencing without sorting. One entry per CDR3 protein, called by TCRdb with MiXCR from the 5' RACE reads. The data hold over 25,000 distinct CDR3 sequences, with around 8.4% observed a single time. Sequenced material: PBMCs, taken at surgery. The source is a female donor with early-stage non-small cell lung cancer.

This clonotype came up many times. This chain connects TRBV9 to TRBJ2-1, with TRBD2 identical over 7 bases. V was clipped by 0 bases and J by 2 bases; unmatched bases: 5. This CDR3 has 16 amino acids. CDR1 and CDR2 (germline): SGDLS, YYNGEE. The chain's CDR3 is CASSVGLAEPYNEQFF. CDR3 DNA: TGTGCCAGCAGCGTAGGGCTAGCGGAACCCTACAATGAGCAGTTCTTC.

This CDR3 is CSVKFSTGSAGELFF. The CDR3 nucleotides are TGCAGCGTTAAATTTAGCACAGGGAGTGCCGGGGAGCTGTTTTTT. The gene calls are TRBV29-1 and TRBJ2-2; possibly TRBD1 for D (6 bases). Germline values: CDR1 SQVTM, CDR2 ANQGSEA. This CDR3 has 15 amino acids. Trimming left V 5 bases short and J 6 bases short, with 19 bases between.

This chain joins TRBV7-2 and TRBJ2-1; 12 bases are a match to TRBD2. Germline trimming cut 2 bases from V and 15 bases from J; bases unmatched to any gene: 8. The CDR3 runs 14 residues. Germline V gives CDR1 SGHTA, CDR2 FQGNSA. The CDR3 reads CASSLTLTSGSLFF. CDR3 nucleotides: TGTGCCAGCAGCTTAACACTGACTAGCGGGAGTTTGTTCTTC.

This chain joins TRBV15 and TRBJ1-4; 8 positions agree with TRBD1. With V trimmed by 4 bases and J by 5 bases, 12 bases remained unmatched. The CDR3 extends over 17 amino acids. Germline values: CDR1 LNHNV, CDR2 YYDKDF (reference sequence). This CDR3 reads CATSTDRTGGKNEKLFF. CDR3 DNA: TGTGCCACCAGCACCGACCGAACAGGGGGGAAAAATGAAAAACTGTTTTTT. The full variable domain, completed using reference TRBV15 and TRBJ1-4, is DAMVIQNPRYQVTQFGKPVTLSCSQTLNHNVMYWYQQKSSQAPKLLFHYYDKDFNNEADTPDNFQSRRPNTSFCFLDIRSPGLGDTAMYLCATSTDRTGGKNEKLFFGSGTQLSVL.

This clonotype has ten or more counts. This sequence joins TRBV5-1 and TRBJ1-1; possible D gene TRBD1, 5 bases. Germline V gene lookup returns CDR1 SGHRS and CDR2 YFSETQ. CDR3 size: 14 residues. With 4 bases removed from V and 1 base from J, the gap between germline ends came to 11 bases. The CDR3 DNA is TGCGCCAGCAGCCGGGTGGGGACGAACACTGAAGCTTTCTTT. This sequence encodes CASSRVGTNTEAFF.

The chain joins TRBV14 to TRBJ2-7; perhaps TRBD2 as D (5 bases). Germline V CDR1 and CDR2: SGHDN, FVKESK. The CDR3 has 15 amino acids. Trimming left V 1 base short and J 3 bases short, with 13 bases between. CDR3 residues: CASSQVGTEVYEQYF. CDR3 in DNA: TGTGCCAGCAGCCAAGTCGGTACGGAGGTCTACGAGCAGTACTTC.

In this sample, this clonotype turned up many times. The chain recombines TRBV12-3 or TRBV12-4 with TRBJ2-6; 9 nucleotides match TRBD1. This CDR3 has 13 residues. After removal of 6 bases from V and 13 bases from J, the junction contained 7 bases not matched to a gene. CDR3 in amino acids: CASRTGQGEVLTF. The CDR3 coding sequence is TGTGCCAGCAGAACGGGACAGGGAGAGGTCCTGACTTTC.

This clonotype has just a few counts. The chain joins TRBV24-1 to TRBJ2-1; 7 bases fit TRBD2. The CDR3 spans 17 residues. Germline V CDR1 and CDR2: KGHDR, SFDVKD. V dropped 7 bases and J dropped 3; count of bases not matched to a gene: 14. For the CDR3, the DNA is TGTGCCACCAGCGCGGCTAGCGGAGGGTACTACTACAATGAGCAGTTCTTC. This sequence encodes CATSAASGGYYYNEQFF.

In this sample, this clonotype is medium-sized. The gene calls are TRBV7-2 and TRBJ2-1; D is ambiguous. CDR3 length: 17 residues. V shed 2 bases and J shed 3 bases, with 17 bases lying between them. Germline CDR1 SGHTA, CDR2 FQGNSA. DNA of the CDR3: TGTGCCAGCAGCTTAAGGTTGGGGATGACCATCTACAATGAGCAGTTCTTC. Residues: CASSLRLGMTIYNEQFF.

In its sample, this clonotype was seen many times. The chain joins TRBV6-6 to TRBJ1-4, with TRBD1 matching 7 bases. V lost 6 bases, J lost 8 bases, and 9 bases stayed unmatched. In germline, CDR1 is MNHNY, CDR2 SVGAGI (reference sequence). This CDR3 has 14 amino acids. The CDR3 bases are TGTGCCAGCAGGGGACAGCGCGTGTCGGAAAAACTGTTTTTT. Translation gives CASRGQRVSEKLFF.

The V and J genes are TRBV7-3 and TRBJ2-2; a possible D gene is TRBD1 (5 bases). Germline CDR1 is SGHTA and CDR2 is FQGTGA. Trimming took 4 bases from V and 4 from J, leaving 13 bases between them. The CDR3 runs to 15 residues. The CDR3 bases are TGTGCCAGCAGCTATAGTGACAGAAGCACCGGGGAGCTGTTTTTT. Its translation is CASSYSDRSTGELFF.

This clonotype was observed at least ten times. The rearrangement uses TRBV23-1 and TRBJ2-2; maybe TRBD2 (5 bases). TRBV23-1 is sorted into the ORF group, with uncertain function. The ends were cut back, 6 bases at V and 5 bases at J, with 16 bases in the middle. CDR3 length equals 15 residues. CDR3 sequence reads: CASRPLIRGTGELFF. The DNA for the CDR3 is TGCGCCAGCAGACCCCTTATTCGGGGAACCGGGGAGCTGTTTTTT.

A single count supports this clonotype. Because it lacks the conserved phenylalanine or tryptophan at the end, this CDR3 is likely a read error. The rearrangement joins TRBV5-1 to TRBJ2-7; 9 bases match TRBD2. Germline V gene data show CDR1 as SGHRS and CDR2 as YFSETQ. V shed 0 bases and J 0 bases; nucleotides not matched to a gene: 10. The CDR3 is 18 amino acids. Written as DNA, the CDR3 is TGCGCCAGCAGCTTGGCGGCGGGAGGGCCGTCTTCCTCCTACGAGCAGTACCTC. Residues: CASSLAAGGPSSSYEQYL.

This clonotype was seen repeatedly, ten times or more. The J gene is TRBJ2-1, the V gene TRBV7-9, with D possibly called TRBD1 or TRBD2 (5 bases each). From germline, CDR1 is SEHNR and CDR2 FQNEAQ (reference sequence). CDR3 length equals 13 residues. Trimming took off 5 bases at V and 7 bases at J, with 12 bases between the two ends. The CDR3 coding sequence is TGTGCCAGCAGCCCACGGGACCTAAATGAGCAGTTCTTC. Protein product: CASSPRDLNEQFF.

This clonotype appeared many times. The CDR3 DNA reads TGTGCCACCAGTGAAAAGGCTAGCGGGAGGGATATTGGTGAGCAGTTCTTC. Protein product: CATSEKASGRDIGEQFF. The V gene is TRBV24-1, the J gene TRBJ2-1; 12 nucleotides agree with TRBD2. The germline CDR1 and CDR2 sequences are KGHDR and SFDVKD. V gave up 4 bases and J gave up 9 bases; unmatched junction bases: 12. This CDR3 comprises 17 residues.

This clonotype has ten or more counts. The chain joins TRBV4-3 to TRBJ1-1, with D unclear. The V gene lost 3 bases and the J gene lost 5 bases, with 13 bases spanning the gap. This CDR3 comprises 14 residues. Germline V gene lookup returns CDR1 LGHNA and CDR2 YSLEER. The CDR3 spells CASSQNQRGTEAFF. The CDR3 nucleotides read TGCGCCAGCAGCCAGAACCAGAGAGGGACTGAAGCTTTCTTT.

This clonotype was counted at least ten times. The CDR3 DNA follows: TGCAGTGCTAAGACAGGGTTTCAAGAGACCCAGTACTTC. Translated: CSAKTGFQETQYF. The J gene is TRBJ2-5, the V gene TRBV20-1, with TRBD1 matching over 7 bases. The J segment lost 2 bases and the V segment lost 4 bases, leaving 4 bases of the junction unmatched. CDR1 and CDR2 (germline): DFQATT, SNEGSKA (reference sequence). This CDR3 is built from 13 residues.

This clonotype was counted many times. The chain uses TRBV20-1 and TRBJ2-3; 8 bases are a match to TRBD1. There are 17 residues in the CDR3. Germline loops: CDR1 DFQATT, CDR2 SNEGSKA (reference sequence). The V segment lost 5 bases and the J segment 2 bases; nucleotides outside the gene matches: 15. In nucleotides, the CDR3 is TGCAGTGCTCCCCCCCTTTGGGGACAGGAGGACACAGATACGCAGTATTTT. It codes for CSAPPLWGQEDTDTQYF.

This clonotype was counted many times. The chain employs TRBV27 and TRBJ2-7; D unclear. V gave up 5 bases and J gave up 1 base, with 9 bases separating them. CDR3 length: 13 residues. Germline V gives CDR1 MNHEY, CDR2 SMNVEV (reference sequence). CDR3 bases: TGTGCCAGCAGTCCCAGGAATTCCTACGAGCAGTACTTC. Protein product: CASSPRNSYEQYF.

This clonotype appeared many times. The chain recombines TRBV6-2 or TRBV6-3 with TRBJ2-1; 7 bases agree with TRBD1. The ends lost 6 bases at V and 14 bases at J; junction bases unmatched: 7. Germline assignment: CDR1 MNHEY and CDR2 SVGEGT. This CDR3 is 11 amino acids long. CDR3 protein: CASSHGQVKFF. The CDR3 DNA follows: TGTGCCAGCAGCCACGGACAGGTTAAGTTCTTC.